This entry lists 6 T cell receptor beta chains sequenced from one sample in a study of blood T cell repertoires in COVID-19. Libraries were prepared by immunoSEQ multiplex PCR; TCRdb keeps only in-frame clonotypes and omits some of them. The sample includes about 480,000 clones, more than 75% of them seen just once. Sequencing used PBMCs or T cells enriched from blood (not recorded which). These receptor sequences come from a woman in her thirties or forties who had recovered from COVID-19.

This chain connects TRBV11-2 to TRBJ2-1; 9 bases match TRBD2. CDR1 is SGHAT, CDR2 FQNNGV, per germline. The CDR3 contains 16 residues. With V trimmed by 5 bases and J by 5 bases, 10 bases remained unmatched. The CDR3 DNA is TGTGCCAGCAGCATTCCCGGGACTAGCCTAGACAATGAGCAGTTCTTC. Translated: CASSIPGTSLDNEQFF.

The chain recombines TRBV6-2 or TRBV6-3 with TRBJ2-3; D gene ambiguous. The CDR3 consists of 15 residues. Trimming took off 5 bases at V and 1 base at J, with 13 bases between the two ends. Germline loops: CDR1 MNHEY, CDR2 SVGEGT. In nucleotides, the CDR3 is TGTGCCAGCAGTGACCTTGGCCGGGGCACAGATACGCAGTATTTT. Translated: CASSDLGRGTDTQYF.

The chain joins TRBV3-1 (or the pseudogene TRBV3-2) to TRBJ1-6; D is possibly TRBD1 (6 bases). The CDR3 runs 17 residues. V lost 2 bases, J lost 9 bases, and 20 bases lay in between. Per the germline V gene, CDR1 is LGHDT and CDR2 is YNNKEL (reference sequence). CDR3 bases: TGTGCCAGCAGCCAAAACGCAGGACAGCTCGGAGGTTCACCCCTCCACTTT. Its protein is CASSQNAGQLGGSPLHF.

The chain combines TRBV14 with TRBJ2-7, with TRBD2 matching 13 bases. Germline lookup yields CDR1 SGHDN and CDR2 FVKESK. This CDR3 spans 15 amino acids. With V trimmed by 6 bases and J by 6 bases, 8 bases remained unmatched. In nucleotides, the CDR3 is TGTGCCAGCAGTCGGACTAGCGGGAGAGGGAGCGAGCAGTACTTC. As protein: CASSRTSGRGSEQYF.

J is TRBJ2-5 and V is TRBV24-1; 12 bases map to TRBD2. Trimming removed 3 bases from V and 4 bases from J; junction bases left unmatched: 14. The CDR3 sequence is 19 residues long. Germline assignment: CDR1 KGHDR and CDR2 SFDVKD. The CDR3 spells CATSDTLAMTSGSGETQYF. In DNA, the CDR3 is TGTGCCACCAGTGATACGCTTGCGATGACTAGCGGGAGTGGAGAGACCCAGTACTTC.

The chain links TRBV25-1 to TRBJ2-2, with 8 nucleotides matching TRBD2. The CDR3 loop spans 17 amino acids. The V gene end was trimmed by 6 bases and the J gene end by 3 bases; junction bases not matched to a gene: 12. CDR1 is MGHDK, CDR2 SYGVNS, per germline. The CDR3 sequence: CASRDSLAEADTGELFF. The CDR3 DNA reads TGTGCCAGCAGGGACTCACTAGCGGAGGCAGACACCGGGGAGCTGTTTTTT.